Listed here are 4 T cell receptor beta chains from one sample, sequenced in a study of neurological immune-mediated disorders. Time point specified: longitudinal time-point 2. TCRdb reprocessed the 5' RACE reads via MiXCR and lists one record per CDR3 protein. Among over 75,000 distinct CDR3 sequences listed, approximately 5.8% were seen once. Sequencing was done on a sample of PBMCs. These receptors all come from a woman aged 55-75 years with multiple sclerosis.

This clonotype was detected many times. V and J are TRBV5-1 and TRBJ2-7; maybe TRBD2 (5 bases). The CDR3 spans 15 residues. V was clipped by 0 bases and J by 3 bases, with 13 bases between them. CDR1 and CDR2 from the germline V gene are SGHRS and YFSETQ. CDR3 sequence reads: CASSLEPVGSYEQYF. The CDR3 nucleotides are TGCGCCAGCAGCTTGGAACCAGTTGGGAGCTACGAGCAGTACTTC. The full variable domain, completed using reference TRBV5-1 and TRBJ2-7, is KAGVTQTPRYLIKTRGQQVTLSCSPISGHRSVSWYQQTPGQGLQFLFEYFSETQRNKGNFPGRFSGRQFSNSRSEMNVSTLELGDSALYLCASSLEPVGSYEQYFGPGTRLTVT.

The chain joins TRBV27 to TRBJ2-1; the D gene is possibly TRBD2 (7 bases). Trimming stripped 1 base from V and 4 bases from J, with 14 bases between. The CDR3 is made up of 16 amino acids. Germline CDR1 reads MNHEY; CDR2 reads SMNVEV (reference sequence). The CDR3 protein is CASSLFGGAPYNEQFF. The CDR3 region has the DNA TGTGCCAGCAGTTTATTTGGGGGGGCCCCATACAATGAGCAGTTCTTC.

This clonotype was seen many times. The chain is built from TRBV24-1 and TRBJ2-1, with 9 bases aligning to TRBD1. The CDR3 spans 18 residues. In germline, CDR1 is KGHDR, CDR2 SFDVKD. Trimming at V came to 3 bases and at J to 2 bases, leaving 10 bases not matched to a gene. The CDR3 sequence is CATSDRLGDRGTYNEQFF. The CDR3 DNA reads TGTGCCACCAGTGATCGCCTTGGTGACAGGGGGACCTACAATGAGCAGTTCTTC.

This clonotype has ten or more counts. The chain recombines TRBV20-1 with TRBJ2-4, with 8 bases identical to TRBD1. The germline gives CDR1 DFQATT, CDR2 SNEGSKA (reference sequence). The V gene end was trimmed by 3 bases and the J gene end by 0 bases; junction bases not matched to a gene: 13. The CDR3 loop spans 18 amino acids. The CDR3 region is CSASPGQVGSLAKNIQYF. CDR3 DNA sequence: TGCAGTGCTAGTCCGGGACAGGTGGGATCTCTAGCCAAAAACATTCAGTACTTC.